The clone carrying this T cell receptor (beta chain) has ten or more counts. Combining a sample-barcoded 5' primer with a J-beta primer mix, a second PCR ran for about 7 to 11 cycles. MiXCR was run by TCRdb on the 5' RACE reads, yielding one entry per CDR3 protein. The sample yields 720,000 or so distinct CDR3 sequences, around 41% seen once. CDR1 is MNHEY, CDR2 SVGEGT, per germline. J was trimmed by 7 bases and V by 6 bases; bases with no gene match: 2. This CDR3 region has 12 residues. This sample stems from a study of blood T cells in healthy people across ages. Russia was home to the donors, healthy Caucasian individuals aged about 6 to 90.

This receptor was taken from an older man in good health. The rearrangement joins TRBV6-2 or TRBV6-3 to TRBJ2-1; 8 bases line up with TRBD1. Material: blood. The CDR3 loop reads CASSRQGNEQFF. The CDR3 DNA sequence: TGTGCCAGCAGCCGACAGGGGAATGAGCAGTTCTTC.